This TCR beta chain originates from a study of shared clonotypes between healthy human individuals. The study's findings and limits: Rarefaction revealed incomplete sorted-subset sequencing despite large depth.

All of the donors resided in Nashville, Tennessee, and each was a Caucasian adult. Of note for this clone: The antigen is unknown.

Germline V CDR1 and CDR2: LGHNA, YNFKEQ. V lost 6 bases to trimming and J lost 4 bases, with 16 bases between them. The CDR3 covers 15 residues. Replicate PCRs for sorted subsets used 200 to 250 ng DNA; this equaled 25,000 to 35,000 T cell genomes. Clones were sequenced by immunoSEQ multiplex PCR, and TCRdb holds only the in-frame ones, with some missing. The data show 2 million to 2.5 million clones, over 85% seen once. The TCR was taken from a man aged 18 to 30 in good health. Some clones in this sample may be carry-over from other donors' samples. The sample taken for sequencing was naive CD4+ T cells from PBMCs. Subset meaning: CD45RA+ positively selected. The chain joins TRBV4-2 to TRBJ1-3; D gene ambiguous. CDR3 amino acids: CASRSEPDLGNTIYF. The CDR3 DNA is TGTGCCAGCAGATCAGAGCCTGATCTGGGAAACACCATATATTTT.